This TCR beta chain was sequenced for a study of blood T cell repertoires in COVID-19. Authors' processing steps: By means of reference gene primer amplification, nucleated cell counts were estimated. The protocol was immunoSEQ multiplex PCR, while the TCRdb copy is restricted to in-frame clones and leaves out a portion. That table gives V, J and clone size, and the DNA gave D and trimming. Altogether roughly 200,000 clones are present, roughly 88% being singletons, with the ten largest covering around 7%. CDR3 length equals 14 residues. Germline V gives CDR1 SGHVS, CDR2 FQNEAQ. J was trimmed by 4 bases and V by 5 bases; bases with no gene match: 4. Enrollment of patients from Seattle took place during active infection, with longitudinal follow-up.

This sequence originates from a woman in her 40s with COVID-19, enrolled during active disease. Sequencing was performed on peripheral blood. This rearrangement joins TRBV7-8 to TRBJ1-1, with 10 nucleotides matching TRBD1. The CDR3 sequence is CASSAGQGTTEAFF. As DNA, the CDR3 is TGTGCCAGCAGCGCGGGACAGGGGACCACTGAAGCTTTCTTT. Full variable domain (rest looked up from reference TRBV7-8 and TRBJ1-1): GAGVSQSPRYKVAKRGQDVALRCDPISGHVSLFWYQQALGQGPEFLTYFQNEAQLDKSGLPSDRFFAERPEGSVSTLKIQRTQQEDSAVYLCASSAGQGTTEAFFGQGTRLTVV.